This T cell receptor beta chain was sequenced during a study of shared clonotypes between healthy human individuals. Overall study results and limits: Naive CD4 clonotypes overlapped across a few donors at roughly 5%.

CDR1 SGHRS and CDR2 YFSETQ come from the germline V gene. The CDR3 is made up of 13 amino acids. With 0 bases removed from V and 6 bases from J, the gap between germline ends came to 9 bases. A word on this clone: What it binds is unknown.

Into CD45RA+ naive and CD45RA-negative memory subsets, the CD4+ cells were split. In the authors' methods: With immunoSEQ giving junction-only sequences and no quality scores, filtering differed. Clones were sequenced by immunoSEQ multiplex PCR, and TCRdb holds only the in-frame ones, with some missing. The V and J calls and clone size come from that table; D and trimming were worked out from the DNA. The sample includes about 2.4 million clones, 93% of them seen just once. This clonotype was sampled from a man aged 18 to 30 in good health. Some clones in this sample may be carry-over from other donors' samples. The chain has TRBV5-1 and TRBJ1-2, with D tentatively TRBD1 (5 bases). What was sequenced was naive CD4+ T cells from PBMCs. Subset specified: CD45RA+ positively selected. CDR3 protein: CASSLAEGDGYTF. CDR3 DNA sequence: TGCGCCAGCAGCTTGGCGGAAGGGGATGGCTACACCTTC.